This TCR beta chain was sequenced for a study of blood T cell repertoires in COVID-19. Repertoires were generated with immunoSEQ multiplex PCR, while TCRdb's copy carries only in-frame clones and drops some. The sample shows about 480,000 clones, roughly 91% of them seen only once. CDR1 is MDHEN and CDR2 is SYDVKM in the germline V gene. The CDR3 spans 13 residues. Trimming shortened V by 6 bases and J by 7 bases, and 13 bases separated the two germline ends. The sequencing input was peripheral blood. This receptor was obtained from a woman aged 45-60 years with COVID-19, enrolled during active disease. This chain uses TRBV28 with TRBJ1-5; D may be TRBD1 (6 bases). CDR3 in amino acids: CASRLLGAQPQHF. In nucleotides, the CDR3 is TGTGCCAGCAGACTCTTGGGGGCCCAGCCCCAGCATTTT.